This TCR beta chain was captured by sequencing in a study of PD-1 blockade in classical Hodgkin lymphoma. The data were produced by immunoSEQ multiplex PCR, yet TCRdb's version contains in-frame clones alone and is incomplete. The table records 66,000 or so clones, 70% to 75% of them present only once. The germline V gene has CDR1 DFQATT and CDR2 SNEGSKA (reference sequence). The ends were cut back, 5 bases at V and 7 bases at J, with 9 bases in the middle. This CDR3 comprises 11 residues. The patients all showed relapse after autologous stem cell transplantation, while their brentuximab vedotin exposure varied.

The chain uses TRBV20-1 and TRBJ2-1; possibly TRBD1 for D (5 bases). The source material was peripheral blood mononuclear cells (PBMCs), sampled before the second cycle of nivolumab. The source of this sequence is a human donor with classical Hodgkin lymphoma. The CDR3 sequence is CSAGHSNEQFF. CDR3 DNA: TGCAGTGCTGGACATTCTAATGAGCAGTTCTTC.